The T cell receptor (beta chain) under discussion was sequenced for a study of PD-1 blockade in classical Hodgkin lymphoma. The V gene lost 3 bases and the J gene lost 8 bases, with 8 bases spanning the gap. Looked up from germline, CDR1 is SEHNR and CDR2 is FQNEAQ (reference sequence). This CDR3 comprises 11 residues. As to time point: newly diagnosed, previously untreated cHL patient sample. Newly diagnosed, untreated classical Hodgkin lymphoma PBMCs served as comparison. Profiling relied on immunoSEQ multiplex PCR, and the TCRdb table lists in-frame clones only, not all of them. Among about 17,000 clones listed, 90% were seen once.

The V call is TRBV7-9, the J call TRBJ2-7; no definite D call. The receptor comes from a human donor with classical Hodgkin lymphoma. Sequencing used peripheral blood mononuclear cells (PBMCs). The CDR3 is CASSLAEKQYF. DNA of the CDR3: TGTGCCAGCAGCTTGGCCGAGAAGCAGTACTTC.